This T cell receptor (beta chain) was sequenced during a study of T cells after somatic rescue of genetic block. The repertoire was sequenced with immunoSEQ multiplex PCR; TCRdb's copy has only in-frame clones and lacks some. The table shows over 10,000 clones, with 60% to 75% occurring only once. V was cut by 5 bases and J by 2 bases, with 8 bases left in between. The CDR3 extends over 13 amino acids. From germline, CDR1 is MNHEY and CDR2 SMNVEV (reference sequence). The TCR originated in a boy younger than 18. This chain links TRBV27 with TRBJ2-3; D not certain. Sequenced sample: peripheral blood mononuclear cells (PBMCs). CDR3 sequence (DNA): TGTGCCAGCAGTGGGCTAGTCACAGATACGCAGTATTTT. Translation: CASSGLVTDTQYF.